One sample yielded the 14 T cell receptor beta chains listed below, sequenced in a study of radiotherapy plus CTLA-4 blockade in lung cancer. Measured with immunoSEQ multiplex PCR; TCRdb has only the in-frame clones, and not every one. The sample holds tens of thousands of clones, around 83% seen once. This specimen consisted of peripheral blood, obtained from a patient treated with radiotherapy plus ipilimumab. The origin of the receptors is a human donor with non-small cell lung cancer whose response to radiotherapy plus ipilimumab could not be evaluated.

V gene TRBV7-2 combines with J gene TRBJ2-1; 9 nucleotides align to TRBD2. This CDR3 comprises 16 residues. Germline CDR1 SGHTA, CDR2 FQGNSA. Unmatched junction bases numbered 11, after V lost 4 bases and J lost 7 bases. The CDR3 is CASSWQGGRDLNEQFF. In DNA form, the CDR3 reads TGTGCCAGCAGCTGGCAGGGCGGGAGGGATTTGAATGAGCAGTTCTTC.

This clone was observed a few times. The gene calls are TRBV7-9 and TRBJ2-1; 7 bases line up with TRBD2. The CDR3 runs 17 residues. CDR1 SEHNR and CDR2 FQNEAQ come from the germline V gene (reference sequence). After removal of 5 bases from V and 5 bases from J, the junction contained 15 bases not matched to a gene. CDR3: CASSPTPGEGPNNEQFF. The CDR3 nucleotides are TGTGCCAGCAGCCCAACGCCTGGGGAGGGCCCCAACAATGAGCAGTTCTTC.

This clone was detected a few times. J is TRBJ1-4 and V is TRBV4-3, with D possibly being TRBD1 (5 bases). Per the germline V gene, CDR1 is LGHNA and CDR2 is YSLEER. V lost 1 base, J lost 2 bases, and 5 bases lay in between. The CDR3 spans 14 residues. The CDR3 DNA reads as TGCGCCAGCAGCCAAGGGGGCACTAATGAAAAACTGTTTTTT. Protein sequence: CASSQGGTNEKLFF.

The CDR3 nucleotides read TGTGCCAGCAGCGTAAAGGGGGAACACACAGATACGCAGTATTTT. It encodes CASSVKGEHTDTQYF. V usage is TRBV9 and J usage is TRBJ2-3; tentative D call: TRBD1 (6 bases). V was clipped by 1 base and J by 2 bases, with 11 bases between them. Germline V gene lookup returns CDR1 SGDLS and CDR2 YYNGEE. This CDR3 spans 15 amino acids.

The rearrangement uses TRBV4-3 and TRBJ1-5, with D possibly matching TRBD1 (5 bases). Trimming took off 2 bases at V and 6 bases at J, with 11 bases between the two ends. This CDR3 has 14 amino acids. Germline V gene lookup returns CDR1 LGHNA and CDR2 YSLEER. CDR3 in amino acids: CASSQSPGGQPQHF. DNA of the CDR3: TGCGCCAGCAGCCAAAGCCCCGGGGGTCAGCCCCAGCATTTT.

The chain recombines TRBV11-2 with TRBJ2-7; 9 nucleotides line up with TRBD2. Germline CDR1 is SGHAT and CDR2 is FQNNGV. V shed 10 bases and J 4 bases; nucleotides not matched to a gene: 5. The CDR3 sequence is 12 residues long. CDR3 bases: TGTGCCACCGGAGCGGGGGGATACGAGCAGTACTTC. This codes for CATGAGGYEQYF.

The V and J genes are TRBV6-5 and TRBJ2-2, with a possible D match to TRBD1 (6 bases). This CDR3 has 13 amino acids. Germline V CDR1 and CDR2: MNHEY, SVGAGI. V shed 5 bases and J shed 6 bases, with 10 bases lying between them. For the CDR3, the DNA is TGTGCCAGCAGTACAACAGGGCCCGGGGAGCTGTTTTTT. This translates into CASSTTGPGELFF.

The chain couples TRBV7-8 to TRBJ2-4, with no clear D. Per the germline V gene, CDR1 is SGHVS and CDR2 is FQNEAQ. The V gene lost 2 bases and the J gene lost 8 bases, with 13 bases spanning the gap. CDR3 length: 14 residues. The CDR3 sequence: CASSLIPRVDIQYF. The CDR3 bases are TGTGCCAGCAGCTTAATCCCCCGGGTTGACATTCAGTACTTC.

The rearrangement links TRBV30 to TRBJ2-7, with 10 bases identical to TRBD2. CDR1 and CDR2 (germline): GTSNPN, SVGIG (reference sequence). The CDR3 has 13 residues. This CDR3 reads CAWELAGTYEQYF. The DNA for the CDR3 is TGTGCTTGGGAACTAGCGGGAACCTACGAGCAGTACTTC.

The chain carries TRBV5-4 and TRBJ1-2; D perhaps matches TRBD1 (5 bases). V lost 6 bases and J 0 bases, leaving 15 bases between the germline ends. This CDR3 contains 15 residues. Germline CDR1 and CDR2: SGHNT and YYREEE (reference sequence). CDR3 nucleotides: TGTGCCAGCATCAGCGGAGGGGAGGCTAACTATGGCTACACCTTC. Its protein product is CASISGGEANYGYTF. The full variable domain, in which reference TRBV5-4 and TRBJ1-2 provide the parts outside the CDR3, is ETGVTQSPTHLIKTRGQQVTLRCSSQSGHNTVSWYQQALGQGPQFIFQYYREEENGRGNFPPRFSGLQFPNYSSELNVNALELDDSALYLCASISGGEANYGYTFGSGTRLTVV.

V gene TRBV9 combines with J gene TRBJ1-5; a possible D gene is TRBD1 (5 bases). The CDR3 covers 14 residues. V shed 3 bases and J shed 0 bases, with 7 bases lying between them. Germline V CDR1 and CDR2: SGDLS, YYNGEE. CDR3 sequence reads: CASSGRGSNQPQHF. The CDR3 DNA is TGTGCCAGCAGCGGGAGGGGTAGCAATCAGCCCCAGCATTTT.

The gene calls are TRBV19 and TRBJ1-2; a possible D gene is TRBD1 (5 bases). Germline V CDR1 and CDR2: LNHDA, SQIVND (reference sequence). V was cut by 5 bases and J by 4 bases, with 14 bases left in between. CDR3 length: 14 residues. CDR3 protein: CASSPNQGIYGYTF. CDR3 coding DNA: TGTGCCAGTAGTCCAAACCAGGGCATCTATGGCTACACCTTC.

The chain has TRBV7-2 and TRBJ1-3; D gene uncertain. The germline CDR1 and CDR2 sequences are SGHTA and FQGNSA. The CDR3 spans 13 residues. V was shortened by 2 bases and J by 8 bases, with 10 bases between the two germline ends. CDR3 DNA: TGTGCCAGCAGCTTATTAATGGAGGACACCATATATTTT. This encodes CASSLLMEDTIYF.

The CDR3 sequence is CASSFPFDEQFF. DNA of the CDR3: TGTGCCAGCAGCTTTCCGTTCGATGAGCAGTTCTTC. This chain links TRBV7-8 with TRBJ2-1; D remains unclear. The CDR3 extends over 12 amino acids. CDR1 and CDR2 (germline): SGHVS, FQNEAQ. V gave up 3 bases and J gave up 8 bases, with 8 bases separating them.